This TCR beta chain was identified in a study of shared clonotypes between healthy human individuals. The material for each subset, its genomic DNA, was split evenly across several immunoSEQ plates. In the sorted-subset replicate PCRs, about 190 ng DNA, roughly 29,000 T cell genomes, was used. As handled by the study authors: ImmunoSEQ gave junction-only sequences without quality scores, so filtering differed. Assay used: immunoSEQ multiplex PCR; TCRdb lists only in-frame clones, some missing. From that table come the V and J calls and clone size; the DNA was used to work out D and trimming. This sample has millions of clones, with around 94% found just once. Sequenced sample: naive CD4+ T cells sorted from blood. The subset was: CD45RA+ positively selected. This sequence originates from a young man in good health.

The CDR3 region is CASSSTGSFGNTIYF. The CDR3, as DNA: TGTGCCAGCAGCTCGACAGGTTCTTTCGGAAACACCATATATTTT. The rearrangement uses TRBV11-2 and TRBJ1-3, with D possibly matching TRBD1 (6 bases). Trimming took off 4 bases at V and 4 bases at J, with 14 bases between the two ends. The germline V gene has CDR1 SGHAT and CDR2 FQNNGV. The CDR3 is 15 residues long.